This TCR beta chain was sequenced in a study of T cell responses to AZD1222 COVID-19 vaccine. TCRdb's copy holds only in-frame clones and misses some; the assay was immunoSEQ multiplex PCR. The sample carries 95,000 to 150,000 clones, 92% recorded once. The CDR3 runs to 14 residues. V shed 2 bases, J shed 7 bases, and the junction held 7 bases outside the gene matches. The germline gives CDR1 LGHDT, CDR2 YNNKEL (reference sequence). To note about this clone: As yet, its antigen is unknown.

Study-level findings and limits: Only a handful of AZD1222 recipients were seropositive at baseline. Targeting of unmutated variant regions was reportedly seen in nearly half of spike-specific TCRs. Mapped onto spike, vaccine-associated CD4 TCRs spanned it and were dominant at 160-218 and 743-854.

The J gene is TRBJ2-7, the V gene TRBV3-1 (or the pseudogene TRBV3-2), with 8 positions matching TRBD2. This material consisted of peripheral blood, taken on day 0 of AZD1222 vaccination. This clonotype was obtained from an adult in good health. In DNA form, the CDR3 reads TGTGCCAGCAGCCAATCCGGGGGGGCGGGTGAGCAGTACTTC. Translated, it gives CASSQSGGAGEQYF.